The 5 T cell receptor beta chains below come from one sample, sequenced in a study of blood T cells in healthy people across ages. The second PCR ran about 6 to 12 cycles with a sample-barcoded 5' primer and J-beta primers. MiXCR, run by TCRdb on the 5' RACE reads, gives a single entry per CDR3 protein. The top ten hold over 10% of the sample, which has 950,000 to 1,200,000 distinct CDR3 sequences, around two fifths seen once. Sequenced input: blood. These receptors were taken from a man younger than 35 in good health.

V gene TRBV27 combines with J gene TRBJ1-2; D perhaps matches TRBD1 (5 bases). Deletions cut 7 bases from V and 2 bases from J, with 8 bases between. Per germline, CDR1 MNHEY and CDR2 SMNVEV (reference sequence). This CDR3 has 12 residues. CDR3 nucleotide sequence: TGTGCCAGCAAGGGGTTGAACTATGGCTACACCTTC. As protein: CASKGLNYGYTF.

The V and J genes are TRBV9 and TRBJ2-6; no reliable D call. Trimming cost V 4 bases and J 1 base, with 15 bases left between them. This CDR3 is built from 17 residues. CDR1 is SGDLS, CDR2 YYNGEE, per germline. The CDR3 spells CASSPTVRVSGANVLTF. As DNA, the CDR3 is TGTGCCAGCAGCCCCACCGTACGGGTTTCTGGGGCCAACGTCCTGACTTTC.

The chain recombines TRBV20-1 with TRBJ2-3; TRBD2 is a possible D gene (6 bases). There are 15 residues in the CDR3. The V and J ends lost 2 bases and 2 bases respectively, with 14 bases between them. Germline-derived CDR1 and CDR2 are DFQATT and SNEGSKA (reference sequence). The CDR3 DNA sequence: TGCAGTGCTAGAAAGACTAGTCGATCCACAGATACGCAGTATTTT. Its translation is CSARKTSRSTDTQYF.

In the case of this clonotype: An end of the junction does not agree with germline; a read error may underlie this. The CDR3 sequence: CASSFSLGTDTRYF. The DNA of the CDR3 is TGCGCCAGCAGCTTTTCCCTAGGTACAGATACGCGGTATTTT. The rearrangement links TRBV5-1 to TRBJ2-3; D unresolved. The CDR3 length is 14 residues. Germline-derived CDR1 and CDR2 are SGHRS and YFSETQ. The complete variable domain, with remaining parts taken from reference TRBV5-1 and TRBJ2-3, reads KAGVTQTPRYLIKTRGQQVTLSCSPISGHRSVSWYQQTPGQGLQFLFEYFSETQRNKGNFPGRFSGRQFSNSRSEMNVSTLELGDSALYLCASSFSLGTDTRYFGPGTRLTVL.

V gene TRBV9 combines with J gene TRBJ1-2; possible D gene TRBD1, 6 bases. The CDR3 loop spans 13 amino acids. V gave up 6 bases and J gave up 6 bases, with 15 bases separating them. The germline V gene has CDR1 SGDLS and CDR2 YYNGEE. In DNA, the CDR3 is TGTGCCAGCACCAACCGACAGGTGGATGGCTACACCTTC. It yields the protein CASTNRQVDGYTF. Looking up the rest from reference TRBV9 and TRBJ1-2 gives the full variable domain: DSGVTQTPKHLITATGQRVTLRCSPRSGDLSVYWYQQSLDQGLQFLIQYYNGEERAKGNILERFSAQQFPDLHSELNLSSLELGDSALYFCASTNRQVDGYTFGSGTRLTVV.